This is a list of T cell receptor beta chains from one sample in a study of T cell responses to AZD1222 COVID-19 vaccine. Assay: immunoSEQ multiplex PCR; the TCRdb copy retains only in-frame clones and omits some. This sample yields 45,000 or so clones, of which 90% are seen a single time; over 30% belongs to the top ten. The sequencing here drew on peripheral blood, taken 28 days after the second AZD1222 dose. These receptor sequences come from an adult who received the AZD1222 COVID-19 vaccine. Each CDR3 is given with its conserved first and last residue. Fields, in order: clone size, J gene, D gene, V gene, CDR3 DNA, CDR3 protein. The D gene is left open where the match is weak. Clone size is stated in some rows and not others, as once, few, many or a class when expanded.

-,TRBJ2-6,-,TRBV5-6,TGTGCCAGCAGCCTCCGCCCTTCTGGGGCCAACGTCCTGACTTTC,CASSLRPSGANVLTF
-,TRBJ1-1,-,TRBV6-5,TGTGCCAGCAGAACAAGGACATCTCCGGCTTTCTTT,CASRTRTSPAFF
-,TRBJ1-1,TRBD1,TRBV3-1/TRBV3-2,TGTGCCAGCAGCACGCAGGGGGCCACTGAAGCTTTCTTT,CASSTQGATEAFF
-,TRBJ1-2,TRBD1,TRBV7-2,TGTGCCAGCAGCTCGCACACAGGGGGCGCGGTTGGCTACACCTTC,CASSSHTGGAVGYTF
-,TRBJ1-2,TRBD1,TRBV12-3/TRBV12-4,TGTGCCAGCACCGCAGGGGGTAGAGGCTACACCTTC,CASTAGGRGYTF
-,TRBJ2-7,TRBD1,TRBV10-3,TGTGCCATCAGTGAGTCGAGGGGACAGGGTCGACACTCCTACGAGCAGTACTTC,CAISESRGQGRHSYEQYF
-,TRBJ2-7,-,TRBV11-2,TGTGCCAGCAGCTTAGCAAGGGTCTCCTACGAGCAGTACTTC,CASSLARVSYEQYF
-,TRBJ1-2,-,TRBV10-3,TGTGCCATCAGTGGCTATAGGGAATCTAACTATGGCTACACCTTC,CAISGYRESNYGYTF
-,TRBJ1-2,TRBD1,TRBV5-1,TGCGCCAGCAGCTCACAGGGGGATTGGGCTGGCTACACCTTC,CASSSQGDWAGYTF
-,TRBJ2-1,TRBD2,TRBV9,TGTGCCAGCAGCGTAATGGCGGGGGCCTACAATGAGCAGTTCTTC,CASSVMAGAYNEQFF
-,TRBJ2-7,-,TRBV30,TGTGCCTGGATGGACCTGCGCTACGAGCAGTACTTC,CAWMDLRYEQYF
-,TRBJ2-5,-,TRBV11-2,TGTGCCAGCAGCCCTAGGGGCGGGACCTCAGAGACCCAGTACTTC,CASSPRGGTSETQYF
-,TRBJ2-1,-,TRBV3-1/TRBV3-2,TGTGCCAGCAGCCAAGACGGGGGCGGCTACAATGAGCAGTTCTTC,CASSQDGGGYNEQFF
-,TRBJ1-3,-,TRBV7-2,TGTGCCAGCAGCCCAGGAAACACCATATATTTT,CASSPGNTIYF
-,TRBJ1-5,-,TRBV5-4,TGTGCCAGCAGCTGGGGGACGGACCCGAATCAGCCCCAGCATTTT,CASSWGTDPNQPQHF
-,TRBJ2-2,-,TRBV7-6,TGTGCCAGCAGCTCCCTAAAGGGGCAAGGCACCGGGGAGCTGTTTTTT,CASSSLKGQGTGELFF
-,TRBJ2-1,TRBD1,TRBV9,TGTGCCAGCAGTGGTAATCCGGGACAGGAGACCTACAATGAGCAGTTCTTC,CASSGNPGQETYNEQFF
-,TRBJ1-2,TRBD1,TRBV5-4,TGTGCCAGCAGCCTACAGGGGATAGGCTTTGGCTACACCTTC,CASSLQGIGFGYTF
-,TRBJ1-6,TRBD1,TRBV3-1/TRBV3-2,TGTGCCAGCAGCCCTCCCGGGACAGGGAATTCACCCCTCCACTTT,CASSPPGTGNSPLHF
-,TRBJ1-3,-,TRBV19,TGTGCCAGTAGTATTCTCTTGCGGCAGATCTCTGGAAACACCATATATTTT,CASSILLRQISGNTIYF
once,TRBJ2-1,TRBD2,TRBV7-8,TGTGCCAGCAGCCCCTCTAGCGGGCCGTACAATGAGCAGTTCTTC,CASSPSSGPYNEQFF
-,TRBJ2-7,-,TRBV7-2,TGTGCCAGCAGCCCTTACCCTCGGGCAGGCTCTATTTCCTACGAGCAGTACTTC,CASSPYPRAGSISYEQYF
-,TRBJ2-1,-,TRBV4-1,TGCGCCAGCAGCCAAGTGTCTCTTAGGAGGGGCTGGAGCAATGAGCAGTTCTTC,CASSQVSLRRGWSNEQFF
-,TRBJ1-2,-,TRBV2,TGTGCCAGCACTAGCGTCTCCGGGACAATCTATGGCTACACCTTC,CASTSVSGTIYGYTF
-,TRBJ1-6,-,TRBV30,TGTGCCTGGAGCCTTGACAGGTATAATTCACCCCTCCACTTT,CAWSLDRYNSPLHF
-,TRBJ1-6,-,TRBV9,TGTGCCAGCAGCCGGGGGGGCGTTTCACCCCTCCACTTT,CASSRGGVSPLHF
-,TRBJ2-5,TRBD2,TRBV6-1,TGTGCCAGCAGTGGTCACGCTAGCGGGGACTTTTTTGAGACCCAGTACTTC,CASSGHASGDFFETQYF
-,TRBJ2-5,-,TRBV7-8,TGTGCCAGCAGCCCCCCCGCGGGGGAGACCCAGTACTTC,CASSPPAGETQYF
-,TRBJ1-6,-,TRBV14,TGTGCCAGCAGCCAAGTGGATTCACCCCTCCACTTT,CASSQVDSPLHF
-,TRBJ1-2,-,TRBV7-2,TGTGCCAGCAGCACCCCCGGGCCCTCGGGGGGCTACACCTTC,CASSTPGPSGGYTF
-,TRBJ1-2,-,TRBV6-5,TGTGCCAGCAGTTCGGGACACTTATTTACTAACTATGGCTACACCTTC,CASSSGHLFTNYGYTF
-,TRBJ1-2,-,TRBV3-1/TRBV3-2,TGTGCCAGCAGCCAAGACCCTGGACGGGGGGGCTACACCTTC,CASSQDPGRGGYTF
-,TRBJ2-7,TRBD1,TRBV11-2,TGTGCCAGCAGTCTCAGGGACAGGGGTGGTGAGCAGTACTTC,CASSLRDRGGEQYF
-,TRBJ2-7,-,TRBV21-1,TGTGCCAGCAGCCCGGGACGGGACTCCTACGAGCAGTACTTC,CASSPGRDSYEQYF
-,TRBJ1-1,-,TRBV10-1,TGCGCCAGCAGTCCGACCGGGTGGAACACTGAAGCTTTCTTT,CASSPTGWNTEAFF
-,TRBJ2-5,-,TRBV9,TGTGCCAGCAGCGTAGAGGGGACAACCCACCAAGAGACCCAGTACTTC,CASSVEGTTHQETQYF
-,TRBJ1-1,TRBD1,TRBV6-2/TRBV6-3,TGTGCCAGCAGTTACCACGGACAGGGGTTGAACACTGAAGCTTTCTTT,CASSYHGQGLNTEAFF
-,TRBJ1-4,-,TRBV2,TGTGCCAGCAACTTGGACTTTCGCGCAAGTGAAAAACTGTTTTTT,CASNLDFRASEKLFF
-,TRBJ2-2,-,TRBV6-5,TGTGCCAGCAGCTCCCCGGGCCTCACCGGGGAGCTGTTTTTT,CASSSPGLTGELFF
-,TRBJ1-1,-,TRBV6-2/TRBV6-3,TGTGCCAGCAGTTTCGGGGGGTCGGCCACTGAAGCTTTCTTT,CASSFGGSATEAFF
-,TRBJ1-5,TRBD1,TRBV10-3,TGTGCCGCGGGACAGGGAGAACCCCAGCATTTT,CAAGQGEPQHF
-,TRBJ2-7,-,TRBV19,TGTGCCAGTAGTATTCCCCCACACGAGCAGTACTTC,CASSIPPHEQYF
-,TRBJ2-5,TRBD2,TRBV6-5,TGTGCCAGCAGGGGGGGAGCGGGGGGGCCGGAGACCCAGTACTTC,CASRGGAGGPETQYF
-,TRBJ2-5,TRBD1,TRBV7-9,TGTGCCAGCAGCTGGACAGGGAGGATAGAGACCCAGTACTTC,CASSWTGRIETQYF
-,TRBJ2-1,TRBD2,TRBV7-8,TGTGCCAGCAGCTTAGAGGGGACTAGCGGGGGGTTTTACAATGAGCAGTTCTTC,CASSLEGTSGGFYNEQFF
-,TRBJ1-5,TRBD1,TRBV6-5,TGTGCCAGCGGGGGTAGGGGGCGCGGCAATCAGCCCCAGCATTTT,CASGGRGRGNQPQHF
-,TRBJ1-2,-,TRBV19,TGTGCCAGTAGTATAGCAGGGACTAACTATGGCTACACCTTC,CASSIAGTNYGYTF
-,TRBJ1-6,-,TRBV30,TGTGCCTGGAGTAGCATAGGGCCTAGTCCCTATAATTCACCCCTCCACTTT,CAWSSIGPSPYNSPLHF
-,TRBJ1-6,-,TRBV19,TGTGCCAGTAGTTATAGAAGGGACTCTAACTCCTATAATTCACCCCTCCACTTT,CASSYRRDSNSYNSPLHF
-,TRBJ2-7,-,TRBV9,TGTGCCAGCAGCGTAGGGAATTCGGCCTACGAGCAGTACTTC,CASSVGNSAYEQYF
-,TRBJ1-1,-,TRBV18,TGTGCCAGCTCGAGCCCGGCTGGGACAAACACTGAAGCTTTCTTT,CASSSPAGTNTEAFF
-,TRBJ1-1,-,TRBV2,TGTGCCAGCAGTGTAGGGCGAACGAACACTGAAGCTTTCTTT,CASSVGRTNTEAFF
-,TRBJ2-7,-,TRBV15,TGTGCCACCAGCAGAGGAGGACTGAATGGGGGGCAGTACTTC,CATSRGGLNGGQYF
once,TRBJ1-2,-,TRBV5-1,TGCGCCAGCAGCTCGTCCGGGAGCAACTATGGCTACACCTTC,CASSSSGSNYGYTF
-,TRBJ2-7,TRBD1,TRBV11-2,TGTGCCAGCAGCTTAGCTGGGACAGGGGTTTACGAGCAGTACTTC,CASSLAGTGVYEQYF